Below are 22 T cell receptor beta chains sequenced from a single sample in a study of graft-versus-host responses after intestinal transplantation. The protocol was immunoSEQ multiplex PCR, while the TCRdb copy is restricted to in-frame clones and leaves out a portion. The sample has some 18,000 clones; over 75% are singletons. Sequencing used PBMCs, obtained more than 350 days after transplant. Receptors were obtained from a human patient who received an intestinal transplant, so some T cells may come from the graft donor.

CDR3: CASRAVTGLYEQYF. CDR3 DNA sequence: TGTGCCAGCAGGGCGGTGACAGGTCTCTACGAGCAGTACTTC. This sequence joins TRBV11-3 and TRBJ2-7; weak D call: TRBD1 (6 bases). The CDR3 loop spans 14 amino acids. CDR1 and CDR2 (germline): SGHNT, YENEEA. Trimming shortened V by 6 bases and J by 3 bases, and 15 bases separated the two germline ends.

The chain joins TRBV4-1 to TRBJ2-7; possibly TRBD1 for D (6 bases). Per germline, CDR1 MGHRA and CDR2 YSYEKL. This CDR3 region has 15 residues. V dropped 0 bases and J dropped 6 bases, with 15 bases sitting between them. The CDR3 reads CASSQDKGEIPEQYF. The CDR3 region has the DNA TGCGCCAGCAGCCAAGATAAGGGGGAGATCCCCGAGCAGTACTTC.

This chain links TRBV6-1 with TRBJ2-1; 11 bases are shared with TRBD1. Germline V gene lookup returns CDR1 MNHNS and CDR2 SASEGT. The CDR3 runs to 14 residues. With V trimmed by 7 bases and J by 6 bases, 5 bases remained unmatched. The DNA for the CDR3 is TGTGCCAGCAACCTCGGGACAGGGGGCAATGAGCAGTTCTTC. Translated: CASNLGTGGNEQFF.

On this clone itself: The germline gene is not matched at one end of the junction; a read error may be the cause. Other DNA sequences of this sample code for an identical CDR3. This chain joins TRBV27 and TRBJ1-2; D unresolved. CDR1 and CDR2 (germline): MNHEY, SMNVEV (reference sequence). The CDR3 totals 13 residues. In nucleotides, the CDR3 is TGTGCCAGCAGTCCTCTATCATCCTATGGTTACACCTTC. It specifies CASSPLSSYGYTF.

The DNA for the CDR3 is TGTGCCTGGAGTGTAAGGCGGGATCACGGGGAGCTGTTTTTT. Residues: CAWSVRRDHGELFF. The rearrangement links TRBV30 to TRBJ2-2, with D possibly TRBD2 on 6 matching bases. The germline V gene encodes CDR1 GTSNPN and CDR2 SVGIG (reference sequence). Deletions cut 0 bases from V and 7 bases from J, with 12 bases between. The CDR3 is made up of 14 amino acids.

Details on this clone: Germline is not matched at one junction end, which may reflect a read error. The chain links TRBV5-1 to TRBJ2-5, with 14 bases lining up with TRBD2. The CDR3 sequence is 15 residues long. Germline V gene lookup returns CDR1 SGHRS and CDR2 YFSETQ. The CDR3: CASSLGLAGVETQYF. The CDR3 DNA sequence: TGCGCCAGCAGTTTGGGACTAGCGGGGGTAGAGACCCAGTACTTC.

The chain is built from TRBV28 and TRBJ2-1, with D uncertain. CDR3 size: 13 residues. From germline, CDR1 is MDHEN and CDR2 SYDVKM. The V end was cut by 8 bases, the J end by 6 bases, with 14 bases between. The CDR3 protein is CASHSTPINEQFF. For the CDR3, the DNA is TGTGCCAGCCATTCGACCCCTATCAATGAGCAGTTCTTC. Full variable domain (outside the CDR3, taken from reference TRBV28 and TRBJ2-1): DVKVTQSSRYLVKRTGEKVFLECVQDMDHENMFWYRQDPGLGLRLIYFSYDVKMKEKGDIPEGYSVSREKKERFSLILESASTNQTSMYLCASHSTPINEQFFGPGTRLTVL.

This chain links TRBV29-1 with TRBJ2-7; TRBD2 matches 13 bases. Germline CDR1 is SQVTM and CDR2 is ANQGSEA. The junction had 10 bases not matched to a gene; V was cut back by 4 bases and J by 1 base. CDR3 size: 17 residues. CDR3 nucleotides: TGCAGCGTTGCGGGAACCACGACTAGCGGGGGGTCCTACGAGCAGTACTTC. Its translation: CSVAGTTTSGGSYEQYF.

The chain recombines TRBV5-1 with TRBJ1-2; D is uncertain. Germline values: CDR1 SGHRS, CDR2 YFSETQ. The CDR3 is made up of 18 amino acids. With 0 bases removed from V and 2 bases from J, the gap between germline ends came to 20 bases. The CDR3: CASSLAPLVDTANYGYTF. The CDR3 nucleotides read TGCGCCAGCAGCTTGGCCCCGTTGGTGGATACCGCAAACTATGGCTACACCTTC.

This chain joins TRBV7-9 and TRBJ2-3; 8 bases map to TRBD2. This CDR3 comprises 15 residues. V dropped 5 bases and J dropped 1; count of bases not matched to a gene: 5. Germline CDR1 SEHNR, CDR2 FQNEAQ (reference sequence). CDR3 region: CASSLELAGTDTQYF. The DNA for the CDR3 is TGTGCCAGCAGCCTTGAACTAGCGGGCACAGATACGCAGTATTTT.

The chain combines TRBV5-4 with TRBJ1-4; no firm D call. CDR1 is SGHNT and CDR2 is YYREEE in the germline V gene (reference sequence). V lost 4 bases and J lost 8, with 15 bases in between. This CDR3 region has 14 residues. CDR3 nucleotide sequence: TGTGCCAGCAGCGGTGGGATTACCCGGGAAAAACTGTTTTTT. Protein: CASSGGITREKLFF.

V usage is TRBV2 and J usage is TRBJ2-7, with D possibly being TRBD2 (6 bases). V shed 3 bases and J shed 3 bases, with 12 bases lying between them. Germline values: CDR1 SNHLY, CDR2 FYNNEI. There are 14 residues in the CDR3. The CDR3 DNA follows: TGTGCCAGCAGTGACGGGCGGGGCGACTACGAGCAGTACTTC. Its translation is CASSDGRGDYEQYF.

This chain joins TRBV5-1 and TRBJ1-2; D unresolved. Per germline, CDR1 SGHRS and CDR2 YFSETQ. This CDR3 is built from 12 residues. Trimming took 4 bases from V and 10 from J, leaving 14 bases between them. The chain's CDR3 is CASSTLTSAYTF. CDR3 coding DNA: TGCGCCAGCAGCACCCTGACATCAGCCTACACCTTC.

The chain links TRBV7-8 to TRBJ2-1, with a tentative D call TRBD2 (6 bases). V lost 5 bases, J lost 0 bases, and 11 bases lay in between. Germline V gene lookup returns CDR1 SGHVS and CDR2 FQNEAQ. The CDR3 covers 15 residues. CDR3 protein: CASSISGSSYNEQFF. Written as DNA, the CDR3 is TGTGCCAGCAGCATTAGCGGTAGCTCCTACAATGAGCAGTTCTTC.

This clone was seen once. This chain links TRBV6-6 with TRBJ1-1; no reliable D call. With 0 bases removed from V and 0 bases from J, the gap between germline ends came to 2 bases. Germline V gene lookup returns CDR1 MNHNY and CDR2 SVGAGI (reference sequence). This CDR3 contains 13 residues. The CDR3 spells CASSYSLNTEAFF. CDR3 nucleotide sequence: TGTGCCAGCAGTTACTCGCTGAACACTGAAGCTTTCTTT.

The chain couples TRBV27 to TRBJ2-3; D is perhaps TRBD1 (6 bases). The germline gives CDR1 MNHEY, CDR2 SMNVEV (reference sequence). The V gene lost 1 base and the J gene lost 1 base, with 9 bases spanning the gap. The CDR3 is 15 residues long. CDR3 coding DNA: TGTGCCAGCAGTTTATGGGGGCGGGGCACAGATACGCAGTATTTT. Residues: CASSLWGRGTDTQYF.

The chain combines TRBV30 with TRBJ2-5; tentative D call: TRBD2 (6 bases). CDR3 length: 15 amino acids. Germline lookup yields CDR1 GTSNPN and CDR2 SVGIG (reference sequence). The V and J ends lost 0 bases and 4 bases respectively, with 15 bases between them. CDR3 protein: CAWSVAKGRRETQYF. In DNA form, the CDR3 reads TGTGCCTGGAGTGTCGCTAAGGGGAGGCGAGAGACCCAGTACTTC.

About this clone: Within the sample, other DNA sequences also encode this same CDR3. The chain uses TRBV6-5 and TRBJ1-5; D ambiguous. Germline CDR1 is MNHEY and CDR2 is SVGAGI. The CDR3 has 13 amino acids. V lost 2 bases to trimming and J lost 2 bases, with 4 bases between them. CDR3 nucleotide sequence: TGTGCCAGCAGTTACGGGGGCAATCAGCCCCAGCATTTT. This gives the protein CASSYGGNQPQHF.

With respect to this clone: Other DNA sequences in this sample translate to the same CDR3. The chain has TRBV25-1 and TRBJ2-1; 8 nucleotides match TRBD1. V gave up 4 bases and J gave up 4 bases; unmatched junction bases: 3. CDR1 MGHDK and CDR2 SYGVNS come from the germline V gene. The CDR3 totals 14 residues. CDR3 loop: CASSAGGRYNEQFF. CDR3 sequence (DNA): TGTGCCAGCAGTGCAGGGGGCCGATACAATGAGCAGTTCTTC.

The CDR3 loop is CASSEGANSPLHF. CDR3 coding DNA: TGTGCCAGCAGTGAGGGGGCTAATTCACCCCTCCACTTT. The genes are TRBV6-4 and TRBJ1-6, with a tentative D call TRBD1 (6 bases). The germline CDR1 and CDR2 sequences are MRHNA and SNTAGT. This CDR3 comprises 13 residues. V was cut by 3 bases and J by 6 bases, with 6 bases left in between.

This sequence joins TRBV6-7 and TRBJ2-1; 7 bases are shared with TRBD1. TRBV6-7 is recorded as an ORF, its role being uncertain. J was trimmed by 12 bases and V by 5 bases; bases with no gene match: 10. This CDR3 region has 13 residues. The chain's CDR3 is CASSTGQPWGQFF. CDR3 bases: TGTGCCAGCAGTACGGGACAGCCCTGGGGGCAGTTCTTC.

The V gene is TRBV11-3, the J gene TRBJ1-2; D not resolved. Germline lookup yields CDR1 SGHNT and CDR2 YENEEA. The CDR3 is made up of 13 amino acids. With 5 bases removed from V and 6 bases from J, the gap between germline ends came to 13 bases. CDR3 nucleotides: TGTGCCAGCAGCCCTCCCCCGGGCGATGGCTACACCTTC. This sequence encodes CASSPPPGDGYTF.